The TCR beta chain described here comes from a study of beta chain features in type 1 diabetes. Study-level background: Examination spanned 100 million to 120 million sorted cells from all samples.

CDR1 is SGHNT, CDR2 YYREEE, per germline (reference sequence). The CDR3 runs to 13 residues. Trimming took 2 bases from V and 5 from J, leaving 7 bases between them. Overall study findings and caveats: More deletions and fewer insertions at VDJ junctions were seen in type 1 diabetes patients. Any HLA effect on TCRB rearrangement was left unresolved by small sub-analyses.

Of the isolated RNA, all was reverse transcribed, and so the sequenced material was expressed TCRB transcripts. Measured with immunoSEQ multiplex PCR; TCRdb has only the in-frame clones, and not every one. This table has around 340,000 clones, 7% to 9% appearing once. As concerns this clone: The target antigen is unknown.

A heparinised blood draw that averaged about 110 mL was obtained once from each donor. This sequence was found in a woman aged 18-29 years in good health. The sample was central memory CD4+ T cells from blood. This chain links TRBV5-4 with TRBJ2-2, with D unclear. The CDR3 DNA is TGTGCCAGCAGCTTTCCACTTACCGGGGAGCTGTTTTTT. It encodes CASSFPLTGELFF.